The present TCR beta chain was sequenced within a study of shared clonotypes between healthy human individuals. The data were produced by immunoSEQ multiplex PCR, yet TCRdb's version contains in-frame clones alone and is incomplete. Of about 2.4 million clones detected, approximately 94% appear once; the ten largest clones hold 0.11% to 0.15%. Between the trimmed V and J ends, which lost 0 bases and 0 bases, there was a span of 8 bases. Germline CDR1 is GTSNPN and CDR2 is SVGIG (reference sequence). The CDR3 is 14 amino acids. Only one count was recorded for this clone. The sequence was collected from a man in his late teens or twenties in good health. J is TRBJ1-2 and V is TRBV30; no firm D call. The sequencing input was naive CD4+ T cells sorted from blood. Subset noted: CD45RA+ positively selected. CDR3 region: CAWSVGLANYGYTF. The CDR3 nucleotides read TGTGCCTGGAGTGTAGGACTTGCTAACTATGGCTACACCTTC.